Below, 5 T cell receptor beta chains from the same sample are listed, as sequenced in a study of T cell clonotyping in hematopoietic cell transplantation. The data were produced by immunoSEQ multiplex PCR, yet TCRdb's version contains in-frame clones alone and is incomplete. The table includes about 15,000 clones, 94% detected once. The source material was PBMCs, sampled 30 days after allogeneic stem cell transplant. The source of these receptors is a male patient over 55 who had an allogeneic stem cell transplant from an unrelated donor, so the T cells may come from the graft donor. Some clones in this sample may be carry-over from other donors' samples.

A few counts support this clone. The gene calls are TRBV10-3 and TRBJ2-1; TRBD2 might be the D (8 bases). Looked up from germline, CDR1 is ENHRY and CDR2 is SYGVKD. The CDR3 sequence is 17 residues long. V was clipped by 1 base and J by 8 bases, with 21 bases between them. The CDR3 bases are TGTGCCATCAGTGAGTTTCCAGGGGGGCAGACTAGCGATGAGCAGTTCTTC. This translates into CAISEFPGGQTSDEQFF.

This rearrangement joins TRBV10-3 to TRBJ2-3; 9 bases line up with TRBD1. V shed 4 bases and J 3 bases; nucleotides not matched to a gene: 2. There are 14 residues in the CDR3. Germline V CDR1 and CDR2: ENHRY, SYGVKD. The CDR3 sequence: CAISGGQGTDTQYF. Here the CDR3 DNA reads TGTGCCATCAGTGGTGGACAGGGGACAGATACGCAGTATTTT.

The V and J genes are TRBV7-2 and TRBJ1-1; D remains ambiguous. V shed 3 bases and J shed 0 bases, with 11 bases lying between them. Germline lookup yields CDR1 SGHTA and CDR2 FQGNSA. The CDR3 is 15 residues long. The CDR3 region has the DNA TGTGCCAGCAGCTTTTCTCTGTACCTGAACACTGAAGCTTTCTTT. Translating it yields CASSFSLYLNTEAFF.

The chain links TRBV4-3 to TRBJ2-7, with a tentative D call TRBD2 (6 bases). Germline V gene data show CDR1 as LGHNA and CDR2 as YSLEER. Trimming left V 6 bases short and J 1 base short, with 13 bases between. The CDR3 loop spans 14 amino acids. In DNA, the CDR3 is TGCGCCAGCAGGACGGGACTCCAATCCTACGAGCAGTACTTC. Translated: CASRTGLQSYEQYF.

V and J are TRBV10-3 and TRBJ2-7; D not certain. Trimming cost V 7 bases and J 2 bases, with 18 bases left between them. From germline, CDR1 is ENHRY and CDR2 SYGVKD. The CDR3 is 15 residues long. The CDR3 sequence is CAITELGPPAYEQYF. The DNA of the CDR3 is TGTGCCATCACCGAATTGGGTCCGCCCGCCTACGAGCAGTACTTC.